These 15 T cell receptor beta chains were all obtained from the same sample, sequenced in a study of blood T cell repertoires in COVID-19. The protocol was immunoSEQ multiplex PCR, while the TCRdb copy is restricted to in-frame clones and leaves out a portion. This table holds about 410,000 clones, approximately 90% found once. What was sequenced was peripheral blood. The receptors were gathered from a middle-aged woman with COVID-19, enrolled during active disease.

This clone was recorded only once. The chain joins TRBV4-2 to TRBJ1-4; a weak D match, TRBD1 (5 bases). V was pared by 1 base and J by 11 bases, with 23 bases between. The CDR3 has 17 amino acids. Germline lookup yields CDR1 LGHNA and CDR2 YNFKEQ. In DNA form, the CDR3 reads TGTGCCAGCAGCCAAGCGGTAGGACGGGGGACTTCGGGCAAACTGTTTTTT. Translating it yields CASSQAVGRGTSGKLFF.

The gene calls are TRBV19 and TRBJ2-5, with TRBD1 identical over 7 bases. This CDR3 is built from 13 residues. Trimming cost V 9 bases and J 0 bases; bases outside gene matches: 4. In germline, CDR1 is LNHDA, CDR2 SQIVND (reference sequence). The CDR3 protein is CASLGTDQETQYF. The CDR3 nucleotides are TGTGCCAGCCTCGGGACAGACCAAGAGACCCAGTACTTC.

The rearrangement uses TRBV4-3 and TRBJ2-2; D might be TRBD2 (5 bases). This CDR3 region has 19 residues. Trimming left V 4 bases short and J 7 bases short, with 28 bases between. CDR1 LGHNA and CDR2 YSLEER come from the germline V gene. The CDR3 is CASSPSHWSGGAMGGELFF. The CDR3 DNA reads TGCGCCAGCAGCCCTTCTCATTGGAGCGGAGGCGCGATGGGCGGGGAGCTGTTTTTT.

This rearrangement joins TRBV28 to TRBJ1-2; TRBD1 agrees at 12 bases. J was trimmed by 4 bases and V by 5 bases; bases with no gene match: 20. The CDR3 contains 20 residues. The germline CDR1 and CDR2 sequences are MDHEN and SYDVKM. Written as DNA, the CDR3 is TGTGCCAGCAGTCCACCCCCCCCGGGACAGGGGGCTTTTCGGACCTATGGCTACACCTTC. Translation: CASSPPPPGQGAFRTYGYTF.

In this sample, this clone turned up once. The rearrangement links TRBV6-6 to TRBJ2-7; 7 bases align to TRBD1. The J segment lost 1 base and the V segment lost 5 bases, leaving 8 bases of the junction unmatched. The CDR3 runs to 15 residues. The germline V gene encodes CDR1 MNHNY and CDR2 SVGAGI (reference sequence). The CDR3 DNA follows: TGTGCCAGCAGTCTCGGGACAGATATATCCTACGAGCAGTACTTC. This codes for CASSLGTDISYEQYF.

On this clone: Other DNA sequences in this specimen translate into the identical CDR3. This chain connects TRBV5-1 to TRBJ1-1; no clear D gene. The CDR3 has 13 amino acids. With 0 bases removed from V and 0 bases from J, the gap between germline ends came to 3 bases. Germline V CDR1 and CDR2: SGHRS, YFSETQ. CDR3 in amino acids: CASSLVMNTEAFF. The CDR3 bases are TGCGCCAGCAGCTTGGTAATGAACACTGAAGCTTTCTTT.

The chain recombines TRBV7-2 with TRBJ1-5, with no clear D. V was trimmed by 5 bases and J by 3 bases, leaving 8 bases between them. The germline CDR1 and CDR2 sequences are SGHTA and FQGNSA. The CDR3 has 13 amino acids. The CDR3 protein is CASSGLTNQPQHF. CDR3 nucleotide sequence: TGTGCCAGCAGCGGACTAACCAATCAGCCCCAGCATTTT.

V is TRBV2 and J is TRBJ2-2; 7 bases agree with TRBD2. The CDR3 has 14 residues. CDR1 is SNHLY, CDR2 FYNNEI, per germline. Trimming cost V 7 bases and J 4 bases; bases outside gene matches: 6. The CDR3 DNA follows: TGTGCCAGCACCCTGACTAGCAGCACCGGGGAGCTGTTTTTT. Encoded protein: CASTLTSSTGELFF.

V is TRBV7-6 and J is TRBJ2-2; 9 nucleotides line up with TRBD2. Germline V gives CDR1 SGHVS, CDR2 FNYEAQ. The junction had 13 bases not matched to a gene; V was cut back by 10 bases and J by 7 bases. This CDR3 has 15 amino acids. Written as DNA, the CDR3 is TGTGCCACATCGTTTGCGGGAGGGCCTAGCGGGGAGCTGTTTTTT. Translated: CATSFAGGPSGELFF.

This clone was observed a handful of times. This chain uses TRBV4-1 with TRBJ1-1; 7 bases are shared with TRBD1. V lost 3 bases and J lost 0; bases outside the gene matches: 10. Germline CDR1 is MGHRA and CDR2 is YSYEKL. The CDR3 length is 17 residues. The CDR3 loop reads CASSHPIGRGVNTEAFF. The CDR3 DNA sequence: TGCGCCAGCAGCCATCCTATTGGCAGGGGGGTGAACACTGAAGCTTTCTTT.

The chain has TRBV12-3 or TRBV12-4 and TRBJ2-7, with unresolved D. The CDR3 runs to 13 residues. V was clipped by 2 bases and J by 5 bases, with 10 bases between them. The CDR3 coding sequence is TGTGCCAGCAGTTTACTCACAATCCACGAGCAGTACTTC. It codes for CASSLLTIHEQYF.

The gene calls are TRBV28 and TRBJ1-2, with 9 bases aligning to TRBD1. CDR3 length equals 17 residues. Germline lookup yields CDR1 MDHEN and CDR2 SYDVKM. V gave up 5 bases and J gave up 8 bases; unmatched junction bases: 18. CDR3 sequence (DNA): TGTGCCAGCAGTAAAAAAACGGGACAGGGATACGAGGAAGGCTACACCTTC. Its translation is CASSKKTGQGYEEGYTF.

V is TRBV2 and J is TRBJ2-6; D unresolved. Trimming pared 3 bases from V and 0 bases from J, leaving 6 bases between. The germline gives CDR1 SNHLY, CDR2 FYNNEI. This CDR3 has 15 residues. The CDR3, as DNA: TGTGCCAGCAGTGACAAAAACTCTGGGGCCAACGTCCTGACTTTC. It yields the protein CASSDKNSGANVLTF.

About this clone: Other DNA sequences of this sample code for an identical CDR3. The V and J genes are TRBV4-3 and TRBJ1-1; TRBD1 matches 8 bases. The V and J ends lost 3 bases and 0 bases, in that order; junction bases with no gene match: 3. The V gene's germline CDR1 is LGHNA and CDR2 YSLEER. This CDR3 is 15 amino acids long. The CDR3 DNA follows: TGCGCCAGCAGCCAGCGACAGGGGATGAACACTGAAGCTTTCTTT. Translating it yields CASSQRQGMNTEAFF.

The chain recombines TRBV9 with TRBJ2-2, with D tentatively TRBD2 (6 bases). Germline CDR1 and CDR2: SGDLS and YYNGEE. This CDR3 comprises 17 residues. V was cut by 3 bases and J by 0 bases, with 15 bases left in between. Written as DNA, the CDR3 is TGTGCCAGCAGCGCCGGGACTTCAGCAGCGAACACCGGGGAGCTGTTTTTT. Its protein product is CASSAGTSAANTGELFF.